These 27 T cell receptor beta chains share one sample of origin, sequenced in a study of blood T cell repertoires in COVID-19. The protocol was immunoSEQ multiplex PCR, while the TCRdb copy is restricted to in-frame clones and leaves out a portion. The sample carries 100,000 to 150,000 clones, around 91% recorded once. The sequencing sample was made of peripheral blood. These receptors were collected from a man aged 70-80 years with active or convalescent COVID-19.

The chain links TRBV9 to TRBJ2-5; D is possibly TRBD2 (5 bases). V shed 1 base and J shed 2 bases, with 12 bases lying between them. CDR1 SGDLS and CDR2 YYNGEE come from the germline V gene. The CDR3 loop spans 15 amino acids. Here the CDR3 reads CASSVYALAQETQYF. CDR3 coding DNA: TGTGCCAGCAGCGTATACGCGCTAGCTCAAGAGACCCAGTACTTC.

The gene calls are TRBV10-3 and TRBJ2-3, with 16 bases fitting TRBD2. Germline V gives CDR1 ENHRY, CDR2 SYGVKD. CDR3 length: 17 residues. V lost 6 bases to trimming and J lost 4 bases; unmatched junction nucleotides: 7. The CDR3 DNA sequence: TGTGCCATCAGCGCGGGACTAGCGGGAGGGCGGGCAGATACGCAGTATTTT. This sequence encodes CAISAGLAGGRADTQYF.

The rearrangement uses TRBV11-2 and TRBJ2-5; D not resolved. Deletions cut 1 base from V and 2 bases from J, with 8 bases between. CDR3 length equals 14 residues. CDR1 and CDR2 (germline): SGHAT, FQNNGV. The CDR3 loop is CASSLGSVQETQYF. Written as DNA, the CDR3 is TGTGCCAGCAGCTTAGGGTCAGTACAAGAGACCCAGTACTTC.

This rearrangement joins TRBV5-4 to TRBJ2-3; D may be TRBD2 (5 bases). The V end was cut by 0 bases, the J end by 0 bases, with 17 bases between. Looked up from germline, CDR1 is SGHNT and CDR2 is YYREEE (reference sequence). The CDR3 is made up of 18 amino acids. The CDR3 region is CASSLEPVGAVSTDTQYF. In DNA, the CDR3 is TGTGCCAGCAGCTTGGAGCCGGTGGGAGCGGTTAGCACAGATACGCAGTATTTT.

The chain joins TRBV5-1 to TRBJ1-1, with D maybe TRBD1 (5 bases). V was cut by 4 bases and J by 1 base, with 11 bases left in between. The V gene's germline CDR1 is SGHRS and CDR2 YFSETQ. This CDR3 comprises 14 residues. CDR3 sequence: CASSLDISNTEAFF. The CDR3 DNA follows: TGCGCCAGCAGCCTGGACATATCGAACACTGAAGCTTTCTTT.

V and J are TRBV3-1 (or the pseudogene TRBV3-2) and TRBJ2-7; no firm D call. Germline V gene data show CDR1 as LGHDT and CDR2 as YNNKEL (reference sequence). The CDR3 is 13 residues long. The V end was cut by 0 bases, the J end by 5 bases, with 8 bases between. CDR3 residues: CASSQEEWNEQYF. In DNA form, the CDR3 reads TGTGCCAGCAGCCAAGAGGAGTGGAACGAGCAGTACTTC.

The V gene is TRBV19, the J gene TRBJ2-7; 10 bases are shared with TRBD2. V lost 6 bases and J lost 0; bases outside the gene matches: 8. The CDR3 runs 16 residues. In germline, CDR1 is LNHDA, CDR2 SQIVND (reference sequence). CDR3 in amino acids: CASSHPGLASSYEQYF. CDR3 sequence (DNA): TGTGCCAGTAGCCATCCGGGACTAGCGTCCTCCTACGAGCAGTACTTC.

This chain joins TRBV29-1 and TRBJ2-3; the D is unclear. Germline-derived CDR1 and CDR2 are SQVTM and ANQGSEA. V was trimmed by 5 bases and J by 0 bases, leaving 9 bases between them. CDR3 length: 13 amino acids. The CDR3 bases are TGCAGCGTTTATGTGGCAAGCACAGATACGCAGTATTTT. Translated, it gives CSVYVASTDTQYF.

This chain uses TRBV5-1 with TRBJ1-4; TRBD1 is a possible D gene (6 bases). The germline V gene has CDR1 SGHRS and CDR2 YFSETQ. The CDR3 has 14 amino acids. V lost 4 bases to trimming and J lost 4 bases, with 11 bases between them. CDR3 sequence reads: CASSQDSFNEKLFF. The CDR3 DNA reads TGCGCCAGCAGCCAGGACAGCTTTAATGAAAAACTGTTTTTT. Looking up the rest from reference TRBV5-1 and TRBJ1-4 gives the full variable domain: KAGVTQTPRYLIKTRGQQVTLSCSPISGHRSVSWYQQTPGQGLQFLFEYFSETQRNKGNFPGRFSGRQFSNSRSEMNVSTLELGDSALYLCASSQDSFNEKLFFGSGTQLSVL.

The rearrangement uses TRBV28 and TRBJ1-2; TRBD1 agrees at 12 bases. Unmatched junction bases numbered 7, after V lost 6 bases and J lost 2 bases. The length of the CDR3 is 16 residues. CDR1 and CDR2 from the germline V gene are MDHEN and SYDVKM. Here the CDR3 DNA reads TGTGCCAGCAGGCTCGGGACAGGGGGCGCCAACTATGGCTACACCTTC. This encodes CASRLGTGGANYGYTF.

V and J are TRBV19 and TRBJ2-6; D is ambiguous. V lost 3 bases, J lost 5 bases, and 14 bases lay in between. The CDR3 spans 16 residues. The V gene's germline CDR1 is LNHDA and CDR2 SQIVND (reference sequence). CDR3 region: CASSIGQADRANVLTF. The CDR3 nucleotides read TGTGCCAGTAGTATTGGGCAGGCCGACAGGGCCAACGTCCTGACTTTC.

The chain links TRBV19 to TRBJ1-5; 7 bases fit TRBD1. Germline V gene lookup returns CDR1 LNHDA and CDR2 SQIVND (reference sequence). V lost 1 base, J lost 2 bases, and 8 bases stayed unmatched. CDR3 length equals 17 residues. CDR3 coding DNA: TGTGCCAGTAGTATAGGACAGGGCAGGGTGGGCAATCAGCCCCAGCATTTT. It yields the protein CASSIGQGRVGNQPQHF.

This rearrangement joins TRBV28 to TRBJ2-2, with 8 bases matching TRBD1. Germline assignment: CDR1 MDHEN and CDR2 SYDVKM. Trimming took 4 bases from V and 1 from J; bases not matched to a gene: 8. CDR3 length: 17 residues. The CDR3 DNA reads TGTGCCAGCAGTTATAAGAGGGGGACAGGGAACACCGGGGAGCTGTTTTTT. It specifies CASSYKRGTGNTGELFF.

This chain connects TRBV28 to TRBJ2-7; no definite D call. With 7 bases removed from V and 3 bases from J, the gap between germline ends came to 13 bases. The length of the CDR3 is 13 residues. The germline V gene has CDR1 MDHEN and CDR2 SYDVKM. The CDR3 coding sequence is TGTGCCAGCAAAGAACAGTCCATCTACGAGCAGTACTTC. Amino acid sequence: CASKEQSIYEQYF.

V usage is TRBV7-2 and J usage is TRBJ2-5, with TRBD2 matching over 14 bases. CDR1 and CDR2 (germline): SGHTA, FQGNSA. The V segment lost 5 bases and the J segment 5 bases; nucleotides outside the gene matches: 7. The CDR3 spans 16 residues. DNA of the CDR3: TGTGCCAGCAGCGGTTGGACTAGCGGGAGGTCCGAGACCCAGTACTTC. It yields the protein CASSGWTSGRSETQYF.

This clone was seen only once. This sequence joins TRBV23-1 and TRBJ1-5; 7 nucleotides align to TRBD1. TRBV23-1 is an ORF, and what it does is uncertain. With V trimmed by 4 bases and J by 0 bases, 9 bases remained unmatched. The CDR3 extends over 17 amino acids. The CDR3: CASSPPGQTYSNQPQHF. CDR3 DNA sequence: TGCGCCAGCAGTCCACCGGGACAGACGTATAGCAATCAGCCCCAGCATTTT.

This clone was found once. The chain carries TRBV2 and TRBJ1-5; 7 nucleotides match TRBD1. Germline loops: CDR1 SNHLY, CDR2 FYNNEI. Germline trimming cut 11 bases from V and 2 bases from J; bases unmatched to any gene: 21. The CDR3 is 18 amino acids. The CDR3 DNA reads as TGTGCCTCCGCGGGAAGCAGGGGGGCGGTAGTTGGCAATCAGCCCCAGCATTTT. Residues: CASAGSRGAVVGNQPQHF.

The gene calls are TRBV28 and TRBJ2-5; TRBD1 agrees at 9 bases. The junction had 7 bases not matched to a gene; V was cut back by 6 bases and J by 2 bases. Germline CDR1 reads MDHEN; CDR2 reads SYDVKM. The CDR3 sequence is 15 residues long. CDR3 sequence reads: CASSTGGAWQETQYF. The CDR3 DNA is TGTGCCAGCAGCACAGGGGGCGCCTGGCAAGAGACCCAGTACTTC. Variable domain in full (rest from reference TRBV28 and TRBJ2-5): DVKVTQSSRYLVKRTGEKVFLECVQDMDHENMFWYRQDPGLGLRLIYFSYDVKMKEKGDIPEGYSVSREKKERFSLILESASTNQTSMYLCASSTGGAWQETQYFGPGTRLLVL.

The DNA for the CDR3 is TGTGCCAGCTCTCCCGAGGGGGGCAATCAGCCCCAGCATTTT. It is translated as CASSPEGGNQPQHF. The genes are TRBV18 and TRBJ1-5; D possibly corresponds to TRBD1 (6 bases). V lost 6 bases, J lost 2 bases, and 11 bases lay in between. The CDR3 is 14 residues long. Germline CDR1 and CDR2: KGHSH and LQKENI.

The chain recombines TRBV27 with TRBJ1-2, with D possibly matching TRBD1 (6 bases). V was pared by 5 bases and J by 5 bases, with 15 bases between. The CDR3 runs 14 residues. Per germline, CDR1 MNHEY and CDR2 SMNVEV (reference sequence). The CDR3 region is CASSRMGTGYGYTF. As DNA, the CDR3 is TGTGCCAGCAGTCGCATGGGCACAGGGTATGGCTACACCTTC.

This clone was detected ten times or more. The chain uses TRBV19 and TRBJ2-6, with 7 bases fitting TRBD2. This CDR3 has 14 residues. Unmatched junction bases numbered 3, after V lost 8 bases and J lost 2 bases. The V gene's germline CDR1 is LNHDA and CDR2 SQIVND (reference sequence). The CDR3 here is CASGAGTGANVLTF. CDR3 DNA: TGTGCCAGTGGAGCGGGGACTGGGGCCAACGTCCTGACTTTC.

The V gene is TRBV2, the J gene TRBJ2-3; 10 bases fit TRBD2. The CDR3 covers 16 residues. The germline CDR1 and CDR2 sequences are SNHLY and FYNNEI. V was pared by 1 base and J by 1 base, with 2 bases of the junction left unmatched. CDR3 DNA: TGTGCCAGCAGTGAAGGAGGACTAGCGGGCACAGATACGCAGTATTTT. This gives the protein CASSEGGLAGTDTQYF.

In its sample, this clone was seen once. The V gene is TRBV7-3, the J gene TRBJ1-1; 8 nucleotides agree with TRBD1. The V and J ends lost 4 bases and 2 bases, in that order; junction bases with no gene match: 6. Per germline, CDR1 SGHTA and CDR2 FQGTGA. This CDR3 comprises 15 residues. The CDR3 DNA reads TGTGCCAGCAGCTCGGACAGGGCGAGCAACACTGAAGCTTTCTTT. Translating it yields CASSSDRASNTEAFF.

This clone was picked up a small number of times. The genes are TRBV28 and TRBJ2-7; 10 positions agree with TRBD2. The CDR3 spans 15 residues. Germline CDR1 is MDHEN and CDR2 is SYDVKM. The junction had 6 bases not matched to a gene; V was cut back by 2 bases and J by 5 bases. CDR3 sequence (DNA): TGTGCCAGCAGTTTAATGCTAGCGGGAGAGAACGAGCAGTACTTC. It specifies CASSLMLAGENEQYF.

The V gene is TRBV20-1, the J gene TRBJ1-6; 9 nucleotides align to TRBD1. Germline V lookup: CDR1 DFQATT, CDR2 SNEGSKA (reference sequence). CDR3 length: 16 residues. Germline trimming cut 3 bases from V and 7 bases from J; bases unmatched to any gene: 10. The CDR3 DNA reads as TGCAGTGCTAGTGTCGTTACAGGGGGCCTAAATTCACCCCTCCACTTT. Protein sequence: CSASVVTGGLNSPLHF.

This rearrangement joins TRBV29-1 to TRBJ2-7; perhaps TRBD1 as D (6 bases). Germline loops: CDR1 SQVTM, CDR2 ANQGSEA. With 6 bases removed from V and 5 bases from J, the gap between germline ends came to 20 bases. The CDR3 spans 14 residues. CDR3 DNA: TGCAGCGTACTGCAGGGGTTATCTCCGAACGAGCAGTACTTC. This sequence encodes CSVLQGLSPNEQYF.

This chain connects TRBV9 to TRBJ2-1, with TRBD2 matching 8 bases. CDR3 size: 16 residues. The germline V gene encodes CDR1 SGDLS and CDR2 YYNGEE. V gave up 0 bases and J gave up 8 bases; unmatched junction bases: 10. The CDR3: CASSVEGGRKEYEQFF. CDR3 DNA sequence: TGTGCCAGCAGCGTAGAGGGCGGGAGGAAGGAGTATGAGCAGTTCTTC. Full variable domain (remainder filled in from reference TRBV9 and TRBJ2-1): DSGVTQTPKHLITATGQRVTLRCSPRSGDLSVYWYQQSLDQGLQFLIQYYNGEERAKGNILERFSAQQFPDLHSELNLSSLELGDSALYFCASSVEGGRKEYEQFFGPGTRLTVL.